The entry that follows covers one T cell receptor beta chain sequence. What it recognizes is unknown. The sample belongs to a study of T cells after yellow fever vaccination. Overall study: SMART-Seq v4 Ultra Low Input served to prepare low-cell-number fractions.

The 5'RACE template-switching step produced TCR cDNA and added a universal primer site and UMIs. TCRdb re-called the 5' RACE reads with MiXCR, one entry per CDR3 protein. Found here are 450,000 to 550,000 distinct CDR3 sequences, approximately 21% of them singletons; the top ten hold around an eighth. This CDR3 spans 15 amino acids. Germline loops: CDR1 SGHRS, CDR2 YFSETQ. The V end was cut by 4 bases, the J end by 5 bases, with 18 bases between. Study-wide points: Clones from primary vaccination mostly reappeared after the booster (less than 98% CD4, under 90% CD8). Weaker, the secondary response peaked sooner, at day 5 versus 15.

This receptor was taken from a man aged 25 to 40 who received the YFV17D yellow fever vaccine. Sample: PBMCs, taken 15 days after the yellow fever booster vaccination. The chain recombines TRBV5-1 with TRBJ1-1; tentatively, D is TRBD1 (5 bases). The CDR3 DNA follows: TGCGCCAGCAGCCCGGGGGTCGGGGAAGATACTGAAGCTTTCTTT. Amino acids: CASSPGVGEDTEAFF.